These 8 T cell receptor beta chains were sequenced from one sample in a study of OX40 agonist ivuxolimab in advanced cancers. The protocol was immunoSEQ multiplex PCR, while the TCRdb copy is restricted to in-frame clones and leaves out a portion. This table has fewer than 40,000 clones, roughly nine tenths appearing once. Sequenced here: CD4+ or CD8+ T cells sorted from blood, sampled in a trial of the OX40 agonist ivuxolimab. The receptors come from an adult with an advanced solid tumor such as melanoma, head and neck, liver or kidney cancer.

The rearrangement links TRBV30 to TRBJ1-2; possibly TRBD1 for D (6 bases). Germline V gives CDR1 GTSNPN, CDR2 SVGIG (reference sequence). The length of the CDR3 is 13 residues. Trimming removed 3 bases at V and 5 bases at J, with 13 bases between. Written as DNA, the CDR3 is TGTGCCTGGAGCACAGGGCATACGTATGGCTACACCTTC. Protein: CAWSTGHTYGYTF.

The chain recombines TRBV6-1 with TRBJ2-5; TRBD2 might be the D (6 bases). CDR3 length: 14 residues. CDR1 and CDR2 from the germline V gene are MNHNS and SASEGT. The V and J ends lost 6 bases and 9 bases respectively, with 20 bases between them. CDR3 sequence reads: CASREGSRRVAQYF. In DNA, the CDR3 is TGTGCCAGCAGGGAGGGCTCCCGGCGGGTTGCCCAGTACTTC.

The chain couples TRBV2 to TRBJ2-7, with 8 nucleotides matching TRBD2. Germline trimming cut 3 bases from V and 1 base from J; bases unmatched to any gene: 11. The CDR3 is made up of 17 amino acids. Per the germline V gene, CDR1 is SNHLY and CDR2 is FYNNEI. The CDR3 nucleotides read TGTGCCAGCAGTGAGGCAGGACTAGCTTTTAGGTCCTACGAGCAGTACTTC. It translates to CASSEAGLAFRSYEQYF.

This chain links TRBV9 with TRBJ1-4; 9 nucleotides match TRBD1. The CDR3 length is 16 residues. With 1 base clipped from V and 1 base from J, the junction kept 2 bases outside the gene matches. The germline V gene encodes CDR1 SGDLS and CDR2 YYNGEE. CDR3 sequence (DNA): TGTGCCAGCAGCGTAAGGGGACAGGGAACTAATGAAAAACTGTTTTTT. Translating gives CASSVRGQGTNEKLFF.

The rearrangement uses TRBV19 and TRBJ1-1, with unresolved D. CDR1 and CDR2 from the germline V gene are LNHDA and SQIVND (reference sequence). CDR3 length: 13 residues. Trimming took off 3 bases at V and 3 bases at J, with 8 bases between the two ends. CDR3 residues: CASSISAYTEAFF. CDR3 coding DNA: TGTGCCAGTAGTATTTCCGCATACACTGAAGCTTTCTTT.

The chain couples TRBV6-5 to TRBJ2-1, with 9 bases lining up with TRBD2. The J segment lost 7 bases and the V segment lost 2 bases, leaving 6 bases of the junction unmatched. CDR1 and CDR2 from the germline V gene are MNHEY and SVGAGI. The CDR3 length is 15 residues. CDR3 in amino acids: CASSYGGRAVNEQFF. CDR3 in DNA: TGTGCCAGCAGTTACGGCGGGAGGGCCGTTAATGAGCAGTTCTTC.

For the CDR3, the DNA is TGTGCCAGTAGTATACCGGGACAGGGGATCGAGCAGTACTTC. Translated, it gives CASSIPGQGIEQYF. This chain uses TRBV19 with TRBJ2-5, with 10 nucleotides matching TRBD1. The J call is uncertain, as TRBJ2-7 better fits the DNA end. The CDR3 is 14 residues long. Germline-derived CDR1 and CDR2 are LNHDA and SQIVND (reference sequence).

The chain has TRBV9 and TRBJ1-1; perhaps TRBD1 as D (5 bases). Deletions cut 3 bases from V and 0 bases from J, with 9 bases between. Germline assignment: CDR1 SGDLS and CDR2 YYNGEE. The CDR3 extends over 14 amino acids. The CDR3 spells CASSATVMNTEAFF. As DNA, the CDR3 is TGTGCCAGCAGCGCGACAGTAATGAACACTGAAGCTTTCTTT.